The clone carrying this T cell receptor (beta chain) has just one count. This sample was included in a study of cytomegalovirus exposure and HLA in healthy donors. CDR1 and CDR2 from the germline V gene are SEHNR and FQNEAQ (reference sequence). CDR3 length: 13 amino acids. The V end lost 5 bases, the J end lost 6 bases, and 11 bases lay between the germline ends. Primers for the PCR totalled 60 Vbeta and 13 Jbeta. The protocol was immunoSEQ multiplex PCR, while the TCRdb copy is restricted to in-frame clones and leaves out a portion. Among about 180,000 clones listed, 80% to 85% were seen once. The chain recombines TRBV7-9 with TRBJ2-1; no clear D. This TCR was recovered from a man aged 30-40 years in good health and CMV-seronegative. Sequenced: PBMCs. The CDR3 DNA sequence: TGTGCCAGCAGCCCCCCCGTCAGCAATGAGCAGTTCTTC. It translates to CASSPPVSNEQFF.